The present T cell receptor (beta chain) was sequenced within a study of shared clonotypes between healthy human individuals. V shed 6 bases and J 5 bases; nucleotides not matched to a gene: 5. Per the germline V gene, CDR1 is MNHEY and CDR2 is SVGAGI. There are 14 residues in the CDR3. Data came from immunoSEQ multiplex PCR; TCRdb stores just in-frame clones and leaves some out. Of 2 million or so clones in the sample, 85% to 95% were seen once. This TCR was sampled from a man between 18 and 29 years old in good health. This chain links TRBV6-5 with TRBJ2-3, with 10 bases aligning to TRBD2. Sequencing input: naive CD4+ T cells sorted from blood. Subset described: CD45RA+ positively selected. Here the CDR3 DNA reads TGTGCCAGCAGAGCTAGCGGGAGTGGAGATACGCAGTATTTT. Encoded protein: CASRASGSGDTQYF.